Below, one TCR beta chain is given with its context. TCRdb keeps only in-frame clones here, not all; method: immunoSEQ multiplex PCR. This sample yields 150,000 to 200,000 clones, of which 90% to 95% are seen a single time; roughly 1.6% belongs to the top ten. These data are taken from a study of control samples from healthy donors and cancer patients. This TCR was sampled from a man in his late teens or twenties in good health. Sequenced input: blood.

CDR3 coding DNA: TGCGCCAGCAGATCAGGGTCGAGCTCCTACGAGCAGTACTTC. Its protein is CASRSGSSSYEQYF. V gene TRBV5-1 combines with J gene TRBJ2-7; tentative D call: TRBD1 (5 bases). Looked up from germline, CDR1 is SGHRS and CDR2 is YFSETQ. The length of the CDR3 is 14 residues. The V and J ends lost 5 bases and 0 bases respectively, with 12 bases between them.